These 10 T cell receptor beta chains share one sample of origin, sequenced in a study of radiotherapy plus CTLA-4 blockade in lung cancer. Clones were read by immunoSEQ multiplex PCR, and TCRdb kept only the in-frame ones, dropping some. The data hold more than 95,000 clones, with approximately 84% observed a single time. Sequences were derived from peripheral blood, sampled from a patient treated with radiotherapy plus ipilimumab. Every receptor here comes from a human donor with non-small cell lung cancer who had a partial response to radiotherapy plus ipilimumab.

This clone was counted between two and nine times. The V gene is TRBV12-5, the J gene TRBJ1-2; 8 bases are a match to TRBD1. The germline V gene encodes CDR1 LGHNT and CDR2 FRNRAP. V shed 5 bases, J shed 5 bases, and the junction held 10 bases outside the gene matches. This CDR3 contains 15 residues. CDR3 protein: CASGHTGGIGYGYTF. CDR3 DNA sequence: TGTGCTAGTGGTCATACAGGGGGAATAGGGTATGGCTACACCTTC.

V and J are TRBV19 and TRBJ2-7; D gene ambiguous. Germline values: CDR1 LNHDA, CDR2 SQIVND (reference sequence). The CDR3 contains 14 residues. Trimming took off 0 bases at V and 0 bases at J, with 6 bases between the two ends. This chain's CDR3 is CASSIDFSSYEQYF. DNA of the CDR3: TGTGCCAGTAGTATAGATTTTAGCTCCTACGAGCAGTACTTC.

The J gene is TRBJ2-5, the V gene TRBV15; TRBD2 matches at 10 bases. The CDR3 is made up of 15 amino acids. The V and J ends lost 9 bases and 2 bases, in that order; junction bases with no gene match: 9. Germline assignment: CDR1 LNHNV and CDR2 YYDKDF (reference sequence). CDR3 sequence: CATARLAGGQETQYF. As DNA, the CDR3 is TGTGCCACAGCAAGACTAGCGGGCGGACAAGAGACCCAGTACTTC.

The chain couples TRBV7-2 to TRBJ2-7; unclear D gene. Germline V gives CDR1 SGHTA, CDR2 FQGNSA. V was trimmed by 2 bases and J by 3 bases, leaving 17 bases between them. This CDR3 spans 16 amino acids. The CDR3 sequence: CASSLKPHERYYEQYV. Here the CDR3 DNA reads TGTGCCAGCAGCTTAAAGCCCCACGAGAGGTACTACGAGCAGTACGTC.

V and J are TRBV2 and TRBJ2-1; D is possibly TRBD2 (6 bases). The CDR3 runs 13 residues. Trimming shortened V by 6 bases and J by 9 bases, and 15 bases separated the two germline ends. The germline V gene encodes CDR1 SNHLY and CDR2 FYNNEI. The CDR3 sequence: CASSGGGASEQFF. The CDR3 DNA follows: TGTGCCAGCAGCGGAGGAGGGGCCTCTGAGCAGTTCTTC. Drawing the rest from reference TRBV2 and TRBJ2-1, the complete variable domain is EPEVTQTPSHQVTQMGQEVILRCVPISNHLYFYWYRQILGQKVEFLVSFYNNEISEKSEIFDDQFSVERPDGSNFTLKIRSTKLEDSAMYFCASSGGGASEQFFGPGTRLTVL.

The rearrangement uses TRBV19 and TRBJ2-1, with TRBD1 matching over 9 bases. Germline trimming cut 10 bases from V and 9 bases from J; bases unmatched to any gene: 10. The CDR3 has 13 amino acids. Germline CDR1 LNHDA, CDR2 SQIVND (reference sequence). CDR3 in amino acids: CATQGTGTIEQFF. CDR3 sequence (DNA): TGTGCCACCCAGGGGACAGGGACGATTGAGCAGTTCTTC.

This chain joins TRBV5-4 and TRBJ1-2; the D is unclear. The CDR3 contains 12 residues. Germline CDR1 and CDR2: SGHNT and YYREEE (reference sequence). Trimming cost V 2 bases and J 6 bases, with 8 bases left between them. CDR3 protein: CASSLDINGYTF. Written as DNA, the CDR3 is TGTGCCAGCAGCTTAGACATAAATGGCTACACCTTC. The complete variable domain, with remaining parts taken from reference TRBV5-4 and TRBJ1-2, reads ETGVTQSPTHLIKTRGQQVTLRCSSQSGHNTVSWYQQALGQGPQFIFQYYREEENGRGNFPPRFSGLQFPNYSSELNVNALELDDSALYLCASSLDINGYTFGSGTRLTVV.

This chain joins TRBV7-3 and TRBJ2-5; TRBD1 aligns across 7 bases. V lost 2 bases, J lost 4 bases, and 4 bases stayed unmatched. The CDR3 consists of 14 residues. Germline V gives CDR1 SGHTA, CDR2 FQGTGA. CDR3 region: CASSLDREAETQYF. The CDR3 nucleotides read TGTGCCAGCAGCTTAGACAGGGAAGCAGAGACCCAGTACTTC.

The chain employs TRBV6-5 and TRBJ2-3; the match to TRBD2 covers 8 bases. V was clipped by 7 bases and J by 5 bases; unmatched bases: 5. Germline V gene sequence: CDR1 MNHEY, CDR2 SVGAGI. The CDR3 loop spans 13 amino acids. CDR3 nucleotides: TGTGCCAGCATGGGACTAGATGGAGATACGCAGTATTTT. The encoded protein is CASMGLDGDTQYF.

The chain couples TRBV15 to TRBJ1-1, with 8 positions matching TRBD1. CDR3 length: 15 residues. Germline-derived CDR1 and CDR2 are LNHNV and YYDKDF (reference sequence). V shed 2 bases and J 4 bases; nucleotides not matched to a gene: 6. The CDR3 DNA follows: TGTGCCACCAGCAGACAGGGGGCCACGAGCACTGAAGCTTTCTTT. It specifies CATSRQGATSTEAFF. Filled out from reference TRBV15 and TRBJ1-1, the complete variable domain reads DAMVIQNPRYQVTQFGKPVTLSCSQTLNHNVMYWYQQKSSQAPKLLFHYYDKDFNNEADTPDNFQSRRPNTSFCFLDIRSPGLGDTAMYLCATSRQGATSTEAFFGQGTRLTVV.